Listed below are T cell receptor beta chains from one sample, sequenced in a study of vaccination and CD4 T cells after COVID-19. These receptors have no known antigen. TCRdb used MiXCR to reprocess the PCR reads, holding one entry per CDR3 protein. The sample yields fewer than 8,000 distinct CDR3 sequences, approximately 60% seen once. Material for sequencing was CD4+ T cells from blood, cultured in vitro. All receptors derive from a human donor in good health. Both conserved end residues are part of each CDR3. A D gene is named only where the DNA matches it firmly. Rows give clone size only sometimes, using once, few, many, or a class for an expanded clone.

j_gene | abundance | v_gene | d_gene | CDR3nt | CDR3aa
TRBJ2-5 | NA | TRBV7-2 | TRBD2 | TGTGCCAGCAGCTTAGCGCTAGCGGCGGAGACCCAGTACTTC | CASSLALAAETQYF
TRBJ2-7 | few | TRBV7-2 | NA | TGTGCCAGCAGCTTAAGGTGGGGGCCATCCTACGAGCAGTACTTC | CASSLRWGPSYEQYF
TRBJ1-2 | NA | TRBV9 | NA | TGTGCCAGCAGCGTAGAGTGGAGGGGGGCGGGAGGCTACACCTTC | CASSVEWRGAGGYTF
TRBJ2-7 | NA | TRBV10-1 | TRBD1 | TGCGCCAGCAGTAAGGGGACGGGACAGGAATCCTACGAGCAGTACTTC | CASSKGTGQESYEQYF
TRBJ2-2 | NA | TRBV27 | TRBD2 | TGTGCCAGCAGGGACTCGGGACTAGCGATCTCCGGGGAGCTGTTTTTT | CASRDSGLAISGELFF
TRBJ1-1 | NA | TRBV11-2 | NA | TGTGCCAGCAGCGCTATTGAAGCTTTCTTT | CASSAIEAFF
TRBJ1-1 | NA | TRBV5-4 | TRBD1 | TGTGCCAGCAGTCCTCCGGGACAGCTGAACACTGAAGCTTTCTTT | CASSPPGQLNTEAFF
TRBJ1-2 | NA | TRBV20-1 | NA | TGCAGTGCCGCGATAGACAGTGGCTACACCTTC | CSAAIDSGYTF
TRBJ2-7 | NA | TRBV11-2 | NA | TGTGCCAGCAGCTCCCTGAGTAGGCAGGGTCAATACGAGCAGTACTTC | CASSSLSRQGQYEQYF
TRBJ1-5 | NA | TRBV20-1 | NA | TGCAGTGCCAAGAGGGCGGACCAGCCCCAGCATTTT | CSAKRADQPQHF
TRBJ1-2 | NA | TRBV19 | NA | TGTGCCAGTAGTATTAGGGCAGGGATGGTATATGGCTACACCTTC | CASSIRAGMVYGYTF
TRBJ2-1 | NA | TRBV5-1 | TRBD2 | TGCGCCAGCAGCTCCGAGCTAGCGGGGGCGCAGTTCTTC | CASSSELAGAQFF
TRBJ1-2 | NA | TRBV6-2/TRBV6-3 | TRBD1 | TGTGCCAGCAGTCTGGGACAGGGATTGAATGCGGATGGCTACACCTTC | CASSLGQGLNADGYTF
TRBJ2-5 | NA | TRBV11-2 | TRBD1 | TGTGCCAGCAGCACCCGGGACAGCCAAGAGACCCAGTACTTC | CASSTRDSQETQYF
TRBJ1-5 | NA | TRBV25-1 | NA | TGTGCCTCAAACAACGGGGGCCCCAATCAGCCCCAGCATTTT | CASNNGGPNQPQHF
TRBJ2-3 | once | TRBV19 | NA | TGTGCCAGTAGTATACGAGCGTTGGGACGCACAGATACGCAGTATTTT | CASSIRALGRTDTQYF
TRBJ1-6 | NA | TRBV20-1 | TRBD1 | TGCAGTGCTAGCGAGTACAGGGGGAGGTATTCACCCCTCCACTTT | CSASEYRGRYSPLHF
TRBJ1-2 | NA | TRBV27 | TRBD1 | TGTGCCAGCAGGGACAGGGTCTGGAGTGGCTACACCTTC | CASRDRVWSGYTF
TRBJ1-6 | few | TRBV7-2 | NA | TGTGCCAGCAGCCTCAGGGGTGGGGGCTCACCCCTCCACTTT | CASSLRGGGSPLHF
TRBJ2-7 | once | TRBV2 | TRBD1 | TGTGCCAGCAGTGGGACAGGAGACACTCGATCCTACGAGCAGTACTTC | CASSGTGDTRSYEQYF
TRBJ1-1 | NA | TRBV10-3 | NA | TGTGCCATCTCGACGGGGCCGCAGTCAGCTTTCTTT | CAISTGPQSAFF
TRBJ2-3 | NA | TRBV6-1 | TRBD1 | TGTGCCAGCAGCAGGGGGCCGGATACGCAGTATTTT | CASSRGPDTQYF
TRBJ2-3 | NA | TRBV20-1 | TRBD2 | TGCAGTGCCAGACTAGCGGGGGGGCTCGATACGCAGTATTTT | CSARLAGGLDTQYF
TRBJ2-2 | NA | TRBV20-1 | TRBD2 | TGCAGTGCTAGAGGGTCGAGCGGACTAGCGGGAGATGGGACCGGGGAGCTGTTTTTT | CSARGSSGLAGDGTGELFF
TRBJ1-1 | few | TRBV6-2/TRBV6-3 | NA | TGTGCCAGCAGTTACAGGGTCACGAACACTGAAGCTTTCTTT | CASSYRVTNTEAFF
TRBJ2-1 | NA | TRBV6-5 | NA | TGTGCCAGCAGTTACTCCCGGACAAGTAGCTCCTACAATGAGCAGTTCTTC | CASSYSRTSSSYNEQFF
TRBJ2-3 | once | TRBV30 | NA | TGTGCCTGCGCCGGCGGGACTCACACAGATACGCAGTATTTT | CACAGGTHTDTQYF
TRBJ2-5 | NA | TRBV7-2 | NA | TGTGCCAGCAGCCCTAGAGGGATCATCCAAGAGACCCAGTACTTC | CASSPRGIIQETQYF
TRBJ1-4 | NA | TRBV2 | NA | TGTGCCAGCAGTCAAATGGTGAATGAAAAACTGTTTTTT | CASSQMVNEKLFF
TRBJ1-1 | once | TRBV24-1 | NA | TGTGCCACCAAAGGAGGGGTCATGAACACTGAAGCTTTCTTT | CATKGGVMNTEAFF
TRBJ1-2 | few | TRBV10-3 | NA | TGTGCCATCAGTGAGTCCCGGGTCAAGACGGTAAACTATGGCTACACCTTC | CAISESRVKTVNYGYTF
TRBJ2-6 | NA | TRBV10-3 | TRBD2 | TGTGCCGTTCCGGGGGGGGAACAGGGAAGGGCCAACGTCCTGACTTTC | CAVPGGEQGRANVLTF
TRBJ1-5 | few | TRBV6-5 | TRBD1 | TGTGCCAGCAGTTCCCACAGGGGGCGCGGGGATCAGCCCCAGCATTTT | CASSSHRGRGDQPQHF
TRBJ1-4 | NA | TRBV28 | NA | TGTGCCAGCAGAGGGCAGTTGGGCGAAAAACTGTTTTTT | CASRGQLGEKLFF
TRBJ2-5 | few | TRBV10-1 | NA | TGCGCCAGCAGTGGAGGCGGGAAAGAGACCCAGTACTTC | CASSGGGKETQYF
TRBJ2-2 | once | TRBV30 | TRBD1 | TGTGCCCGCCGACAGGGATCCGTGGGCACCGGGGAGCTGTTTTTT | CARRQGSVGTGELFF
TRBJ2-1 | NA | TRBV11-3 | NA | TGTGCCAGCAGCTTAGGAGGGACCAGTAATGAGCAGTTCTTC | CASSLGGTSNEQFF